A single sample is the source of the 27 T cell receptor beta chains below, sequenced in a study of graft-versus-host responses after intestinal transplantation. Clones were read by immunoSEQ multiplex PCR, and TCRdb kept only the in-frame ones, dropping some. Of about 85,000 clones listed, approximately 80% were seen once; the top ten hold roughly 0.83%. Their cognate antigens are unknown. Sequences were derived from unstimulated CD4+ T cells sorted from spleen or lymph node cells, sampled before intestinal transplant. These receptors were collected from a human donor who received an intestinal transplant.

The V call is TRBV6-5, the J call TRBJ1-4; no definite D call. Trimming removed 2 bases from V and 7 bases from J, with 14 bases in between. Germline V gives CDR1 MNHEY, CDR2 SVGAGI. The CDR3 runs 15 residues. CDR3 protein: CASSYRGRTLEKLFF. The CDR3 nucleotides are TGTGCCAGCAGTTACCGGGGAAGAACCCTTGAAAAACTGTTTTTT.

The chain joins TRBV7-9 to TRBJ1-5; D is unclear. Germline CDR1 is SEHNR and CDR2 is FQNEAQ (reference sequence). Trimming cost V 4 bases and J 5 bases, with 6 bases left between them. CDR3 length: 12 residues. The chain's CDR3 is CASSYGHQPQHF. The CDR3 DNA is TGTGCCAGCAGCTATGGCCATCAGCCCCAGCATTTT.

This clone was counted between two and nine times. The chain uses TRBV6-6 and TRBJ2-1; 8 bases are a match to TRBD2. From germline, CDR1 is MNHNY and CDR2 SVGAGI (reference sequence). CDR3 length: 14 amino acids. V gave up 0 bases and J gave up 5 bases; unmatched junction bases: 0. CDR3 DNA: TGTGCCAGCAGTTACTCGACTAGCGACAATGAGCAGTTCTTC. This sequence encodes CASSYSTSDNEQFF.

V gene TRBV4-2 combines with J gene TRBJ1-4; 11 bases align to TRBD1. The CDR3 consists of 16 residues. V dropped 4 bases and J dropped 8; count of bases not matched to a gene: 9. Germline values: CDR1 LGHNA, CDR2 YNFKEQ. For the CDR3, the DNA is TGTGCCAGCAGCCGACGGGGACAGGGGGAGGGAGAAAAACTGTTTTTT. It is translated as CASSRRGQGEGEKLFF.

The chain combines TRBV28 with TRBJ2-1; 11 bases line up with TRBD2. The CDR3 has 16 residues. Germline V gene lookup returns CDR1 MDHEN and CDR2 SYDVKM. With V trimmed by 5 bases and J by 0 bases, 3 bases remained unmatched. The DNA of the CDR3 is TGTGCCAGCAGTCATAGCGGGAGGGGCTCCTACAATGAGCAGTTCTTC. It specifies CASSHSGRGSYNEQFF. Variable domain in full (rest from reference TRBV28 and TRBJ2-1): DVKVTQSSRYLVKRTGEKVFLECVQDMDHENMFWYRQDPGLGLRLIYFSYDVKMKEKGDIPEGYSVSREKKERFSLILESASTNQTSMYLCASSHSGRGSYNEQFFGPGTRLTVL.

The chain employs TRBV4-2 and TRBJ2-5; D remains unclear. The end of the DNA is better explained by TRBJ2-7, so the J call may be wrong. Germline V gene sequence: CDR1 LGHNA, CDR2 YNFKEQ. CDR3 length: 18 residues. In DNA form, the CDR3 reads TGTGCCAGCAGCCAAGGAGGCGGTCTCTCCCCTAGCTCCTACGAGCAGTACTTC. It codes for CASSQGGGLSPSSYEQYF.

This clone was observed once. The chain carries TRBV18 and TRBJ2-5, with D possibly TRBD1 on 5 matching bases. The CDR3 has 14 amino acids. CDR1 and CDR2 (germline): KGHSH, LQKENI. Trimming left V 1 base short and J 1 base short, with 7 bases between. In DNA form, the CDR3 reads TGTGCCAGCTCACCACGTAGGGGCCAAGAGACCCAGTACTTC. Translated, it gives CASSPRRGQETQYF. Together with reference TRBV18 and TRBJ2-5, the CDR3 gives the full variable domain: NAGVMQNPRHLVRRRGQEARLRCSPMKGHSHVYWYRQLPEEGLKFMVYLQKENIIDESGMPKERFSAEFPKEGPSILRIQQVVRGDSAAYFCASSPRRGQETQYFGPGTRLLVL.

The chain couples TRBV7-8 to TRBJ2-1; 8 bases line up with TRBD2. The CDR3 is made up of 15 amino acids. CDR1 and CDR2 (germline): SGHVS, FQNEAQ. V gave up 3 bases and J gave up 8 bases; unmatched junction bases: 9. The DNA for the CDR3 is TGTGCCAGCAGCTTCCGGGAGGGCTATTCGGATGAGCAGTTCTTC. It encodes CASSFREGYSDEQFF.

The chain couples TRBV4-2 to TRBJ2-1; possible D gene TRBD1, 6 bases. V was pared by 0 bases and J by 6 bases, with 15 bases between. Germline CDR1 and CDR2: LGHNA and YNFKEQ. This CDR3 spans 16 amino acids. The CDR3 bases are TGTGCCAGCAGCCAAGAGACCCTACAGGGCATCAATGAGCAGTTCTTC. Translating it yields CASSQETLQGINEQFF.

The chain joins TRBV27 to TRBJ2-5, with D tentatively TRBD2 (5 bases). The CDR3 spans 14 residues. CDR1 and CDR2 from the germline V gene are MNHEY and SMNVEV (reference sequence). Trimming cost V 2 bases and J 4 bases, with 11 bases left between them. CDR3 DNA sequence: TGTGCCAGCAGTTTAGACGCCGCGGGAGAGACCCAGTACTTC. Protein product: CASSLDAAGETQYF.

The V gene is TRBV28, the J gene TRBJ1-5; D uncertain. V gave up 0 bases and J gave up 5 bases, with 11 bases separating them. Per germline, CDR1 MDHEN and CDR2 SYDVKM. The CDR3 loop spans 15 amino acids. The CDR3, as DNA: TGTGCCAGCAGTTTATGGCAGGCCTTCGATCAGCCCCAGCATTTT. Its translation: CASSLWQAFDQPQHF.

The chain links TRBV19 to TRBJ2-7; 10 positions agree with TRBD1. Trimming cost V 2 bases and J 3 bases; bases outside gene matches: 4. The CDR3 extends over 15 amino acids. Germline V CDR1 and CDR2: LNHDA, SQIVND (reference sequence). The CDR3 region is CASSISDRGIYEQYF. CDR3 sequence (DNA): TGTGCCAGTAGTATATCGGACAGGGGGATCTACGAGCAGTACTTC.

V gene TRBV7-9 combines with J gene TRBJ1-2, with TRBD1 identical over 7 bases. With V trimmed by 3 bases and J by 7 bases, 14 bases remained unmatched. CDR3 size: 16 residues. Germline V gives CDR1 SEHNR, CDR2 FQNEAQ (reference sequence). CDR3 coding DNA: TGTGCCAGCAGCTTCTCCGGGACAGAAAAAACGGGTGGCTACACCTTC. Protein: CASSFSGTEKTGGYTF.

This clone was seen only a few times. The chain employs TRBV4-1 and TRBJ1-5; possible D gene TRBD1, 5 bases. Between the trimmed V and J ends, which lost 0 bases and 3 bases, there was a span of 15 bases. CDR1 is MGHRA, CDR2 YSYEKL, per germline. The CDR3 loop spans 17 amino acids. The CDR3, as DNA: TGCGCCAGCAGCCAAGATTTAGGGGTCCCCTCCAATCAGCCCCAGCATTTT. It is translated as CASSQDLGVPSNQPQHF.

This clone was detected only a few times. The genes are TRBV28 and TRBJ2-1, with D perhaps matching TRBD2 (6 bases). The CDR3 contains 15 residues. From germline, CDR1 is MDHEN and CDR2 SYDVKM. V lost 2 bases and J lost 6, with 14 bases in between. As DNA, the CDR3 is TGTGCCAGCAGTTTAGGCGGGATGTCTCGCAATGAGCAGTTCTTC. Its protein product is CASSLGGMSRNEQFF.

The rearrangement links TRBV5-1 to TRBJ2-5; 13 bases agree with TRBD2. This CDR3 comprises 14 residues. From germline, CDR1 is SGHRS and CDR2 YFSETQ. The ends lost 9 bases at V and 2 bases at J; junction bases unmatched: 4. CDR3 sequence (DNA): TGCGCCACAAAGGGACTAGCGGGGCAAGAGACCCAGTACTTC. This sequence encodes CATKGLAGQETQYF.

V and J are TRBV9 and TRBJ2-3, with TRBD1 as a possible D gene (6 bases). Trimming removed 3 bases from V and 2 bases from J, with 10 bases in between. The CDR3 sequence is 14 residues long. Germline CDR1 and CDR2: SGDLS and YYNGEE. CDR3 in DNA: TGTGCCAGCAGCGCCCAGGGGATCACAGATACGCAGTATTTT. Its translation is CASSAQGITDTQYF.

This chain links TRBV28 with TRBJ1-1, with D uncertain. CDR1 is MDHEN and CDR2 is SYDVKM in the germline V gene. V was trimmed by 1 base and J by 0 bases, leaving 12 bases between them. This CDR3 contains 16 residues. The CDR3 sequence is CASSLSPRPLNTEAFF. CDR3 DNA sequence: TGTGCCAGCAGTTTATCCCCGAGGCCTTTGAACACTGAAGCTTTCTTT.

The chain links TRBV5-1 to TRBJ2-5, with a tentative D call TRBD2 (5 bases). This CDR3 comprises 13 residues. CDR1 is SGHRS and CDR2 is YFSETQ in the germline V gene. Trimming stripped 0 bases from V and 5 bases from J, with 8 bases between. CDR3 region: CASSLEVAETQYF. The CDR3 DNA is TGCGCCAGCAGCTTGGAGGTAGCGGAGACCCAGTACTTC.

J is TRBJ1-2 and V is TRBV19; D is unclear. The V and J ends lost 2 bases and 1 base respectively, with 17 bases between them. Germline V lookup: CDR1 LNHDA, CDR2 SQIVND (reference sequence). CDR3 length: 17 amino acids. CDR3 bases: TGTGCCAGTAGTATAAATCGAGGCAGCGATGGTAACTATGGCTACACCTTC. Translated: CASSINRGSDGNYGYTF.

CDR3 nucleotides: TGCGCCAGCAGCTTGTCGGGGTACCAAGAGACCCAGTACTTC. It specifies CASSLSGYQETQYF. The chain combines TRBV5-1 with TRBJ2-5, with D perhaps matching TRBD2 (5 bases). Germline CDR1 is SGHRS and CDR2 is YFSETQ. The V end was cut by 1 base, the J end by 0 bases, with 7 bases between. The CDR3 has 14 residues.

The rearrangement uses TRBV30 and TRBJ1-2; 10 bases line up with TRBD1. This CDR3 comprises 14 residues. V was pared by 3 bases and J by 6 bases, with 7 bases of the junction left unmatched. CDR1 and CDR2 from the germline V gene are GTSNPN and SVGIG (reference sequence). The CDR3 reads CAWSRQGARNGYTF. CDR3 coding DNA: TGTGCCTGGAGCCGACAGGGGGCGAGGAATGGCTACACCTTC.

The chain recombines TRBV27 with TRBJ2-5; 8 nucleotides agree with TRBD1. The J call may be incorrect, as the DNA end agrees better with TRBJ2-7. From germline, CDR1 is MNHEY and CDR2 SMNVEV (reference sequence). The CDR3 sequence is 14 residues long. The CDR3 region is CASSSGQGIYEQYF. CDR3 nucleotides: TGTGCCAGCAGTTCCGGACAGGGAATTTACGAGCAGTACTTC.

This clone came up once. The chain's CDR3 is CASLVYNEQFF. For the CDR3, the DNA is TGTGCCTCACTAGTCTACAATGAGCAGTTCTTC. The chain has TRBV2 and TRBJ2-1; maybe TRBD2 (5 bases). Looked up from germline, CDR1 is SNHLY and CDR2 is FYNNEI. The CDR3 totals 11 residues. Trimming took 11 bases from V and 3 from J, leaving 8 bases between them.

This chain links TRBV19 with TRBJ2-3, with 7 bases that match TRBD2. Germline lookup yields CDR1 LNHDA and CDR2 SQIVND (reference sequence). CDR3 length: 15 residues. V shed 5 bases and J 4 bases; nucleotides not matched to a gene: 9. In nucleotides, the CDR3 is TGTGCCAGTAGTGGTGGGGGGGGGAACCCAGATACGCAGTATTTT. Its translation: CASSGGGGNPDTQYF.

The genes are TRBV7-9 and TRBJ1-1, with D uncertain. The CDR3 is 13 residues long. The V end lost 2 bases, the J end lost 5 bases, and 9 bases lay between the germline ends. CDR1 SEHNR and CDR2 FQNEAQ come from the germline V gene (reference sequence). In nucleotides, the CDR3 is TGTGCCAGCAGCTTACGCCGGGAAACTGAAGCTTTCTTT. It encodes CASSLRRETEAFF.

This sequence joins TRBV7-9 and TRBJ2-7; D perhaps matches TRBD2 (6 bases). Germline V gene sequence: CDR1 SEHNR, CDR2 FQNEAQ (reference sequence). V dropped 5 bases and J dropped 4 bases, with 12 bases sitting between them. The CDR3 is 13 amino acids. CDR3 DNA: TGTGCCAGCAGCGCTCTGGGGGGTTACGAGCAGTACTTC. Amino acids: CASSALGGYEQYF.